The rows below give T cell receptor beta chains drawn from one sample of a study of regulatory T cells in long-lasting Graves disease. MiXCR was run by TCRdb on the multiplex PCR reads, yielding one entry per CDR3 protein. The data show fewer than 600,000 distinct CDR3 sequences, about 22% seen once. The material was peripheral blood mononuclear cells (PBMCs), obtained when the disease was refractory, from a patient treated with antithyroid drugs. These receptors came from a female donor with Graves disease. Each CDR3 is given with its conserved first and last residue. A D gene is named only where the DNA matches it firmly. Expanded clones are given a class, and other clones once, few, many or no size at all.

11 . TRBJ2-7 TRBV11-2 many CASSSSNEQYF TGTGCCAGCAGCTCCTCTAACGAGCAGTACTTC
15 TRBD1 TRBJ2-7 TRBV28 many CASRGTVDSAYEQYF TGTGCCAGCAGGGGGACAGTTGACTCGGCCTACGAGCAGTACTTC
14 . TRBJ2-7 TRBV3-1 . CASSQAREYYEQYF TGTGCCAGCAGCCAAGCAAGGGAGTACTACGAGCAGTACTTC
13 . TRBJ1-5 TRBV20-1 . CSARVGVTQPQHF TGCAGTGCTAGGGTGGGTGTAACTCAGCCCCAGCATTTT
12 . TRBJ1-1 TRBV29-1 few CSGRERSTEAFF TGCAGCGGTCGGGAAAGGAGCACTGAAGCTTTCTTT
14 . TRBJ2-1 TRBV7-2 once CASSVFSSYNEQFF TGTGCCAGCAGCGTTTTCAGCTCCTACAATGAGCAGTTCTTC
16 TRBD2 TRBJ2-7 TRBV7-2 many CASSLEGTSGTYEQYF TGTGCCAGCAGCTTAGAAGGGACTAGCGGCACCTACGAGCAGTACTTC
13 TRBD1 TRBJ1-2 TRBV28 many CASSGQGTSGYTF TGTGCCAGCAGTGGACAGGGTACTTCTGGCTACACCTTC
16 . TRBJ1-5 TRBV6-1 many CASSQRAGYSNQPQHF TGTGCCAGCAGTCAACGGGCCGGATATAGCAATCAGCCCCAGCATTTT
12 . TRBJ1-4 TRBV9 few CASSKEGSKLFF TGTGCCAGCAGCAAAGAAGGGAGTAAACTGTTTTTT
13 TRBD1 TRBJ2-7 TRBV20-1 many CSAEGQGYDEQYF TGCAGTGCTGAGGGACAGGGGTATGACGAGCAGTACTTC
17 TRBD2 TRBJ2-1 TRBV2 . CASSYQLAGGPYNEQFF TGTGCCAGCAGTTACCAACTAGCGGGAGGGCCCTACAATGAGCAGTTCTTC
15 . TRBJ1-1 TRBV7-9 . CASSSNKGVNTEAFF TGTGCCAGCAGCTCCAACAAGGGAGTGAACACTGAAGCTTTCTTT
19 TRBD1 TRBJ2-6 TRBV3-1 few CASRTTGSNDRSGANVLTF TGTGCCAGCAGGACGACAGGGTCCAATGACCGCTCTGGGGCCAACGTCCTGACTTTC
13 TRBD1 TRBJ1-2 TRBV12-3/TRBV12-4 many CASSLKGAYGYTF TGTGCCAGCAGTTTAAAGGGGGCCTATGGCTACACCTTC
18 . TRBJ2-4 TRBV15 . CATSTRLEGVAAKNIQYF TGTGCCACCAGCACAAGGTTAGAGGGGGTAGCGGCCAAAAACATTCAGTACTTC
14 . TRBJ1-4 TRBV27 many CASSFLGFDEKLFF TGTGCCAGCAGTTTTCTTGGATTTGATGAAAAACTGTTTTTT
15 TRBD2 TRBJ2-7 TRBV20-1 . CSARGTSGRAYEQYF TGCAGTGCTAGAGGGACTAGCGGGAGGGCCTACGAGCAGTACTTC
12 . TRBJ1-1 TRBV6-1 many CASKPSNTEAFF TGTGCCAGCAAGCCTTCGAACACTGAAGCTTTCTTT
13 . TRBJ2-3 TRBV2 . CASGGPFTDTQYF TGTGCCAGCGGGGGGCCGTTCACAGATACGCAGTATTTT
13 . TRBJ1-2 TRBV20-1 many CSAREDSVHGYTF TGCAGTGCTAGAGAAGACAGTGTCCATGGCTACACCTTC
15 TRBD1 TRBJ2-7 TRBV7-2 many CASSPGGSPTYEQYF TGTGCCAGCAGCCCAGGGGGTAGCCCTACCTACGAGCAGTACTTC
14 . TRBJ1-5 TRBV7-2 many CASRAGGFYQPQHF TGTGCCAGCAGGGCCGGAGGGTTTTATCAGCCCCAGCATTTT
11 . TRBJ2-3 TRBV20-1 . CSAEDWSVQYF TGCAGTGCCGAGGACTGGTCGGTGCAGTATTTT
14 . TRBJ2-2 TRBV12-3/TRBV12-4 many CASRPRANTGELFF TGTGCCAGCAGACCCCGGGCCAACACCGGGGAGCTGTTTTTT
15 TRBD2 TRBJ2-1 TRBV5-1 . CASSTRGEPYNEQFF TGCGCCAGCAGCACCCGGGGGGAACCCTACAATGAGCAGTTCTTC
12 . TRBJ1-5 TRBV7-9 . CASSSDVQPQHF TGTGCCAGCAGCTCCGACGTTCAGCCCCAGCATTTT
14 . TRBJ2-5 TRBV10-3 . CATVAGTPQEAQYF TGTGCCACCGTAGCCGGGACACCTCAAGAGGCCCAGTACTTC
18 TRBD1 TRBJ2-7 TRBV24-1 many CATSDLSLGQGVAYEQYF TGTGCCACCAGTGATTTGTCTCTGGGACAGGGGGTCGCCTACGAGCAGTACTTC
15 . TRBJ2-5 TRBV2 many CASSGNSASLETQYF TGTGCCAGCAGTGGAAATAGCGCTAGCCTCGAGACCCAGTACTTC
14 . TRBJ2-7 TRBV7-3 many CASSLTYDSHEQYF TGTGCCAGCAGCTTAACGTACGATAGCCACGAGCAGTACTTC
16 . TRBJ2-4 TRBV7-9 few CASSPGVALAKNIQYF TGTGCCAGCAGTCCGGGGGTGGCTCTAGCCAAAAACATTCAGTACTTC
14 . TRBJ2-5 TRBV29-1 many CSVDVEDLQETQYF TGCAGCGTTGATGTCGAGGACCTCCAAGAGACCCAGTACTTC
13 TRBD1 TRBJ1-4 TRBV20-1 . CSGGQFSTEKLFF TGCAGTGGGGGACAGTTTTCTACTGAAAAACTGTTTTTT
17 TRBD1 TRBJ2-6 TRBV2 many CASREGTGRSGANVLTF TGTGCCAGCAGGGAGGGGACAGGTCGCTCTGGGGCCAACGTCCTGACTTTC
13 . TRBJ1-1 TRBV6-5 many CASSYYRETEAFF TGTGCCAGCAGTTACTACAGGGAAACTGAAGCTTTCTTT
14 TRBD2 TRBJ2-7 TRBV20-1 . CSAVSGSAVYEQYF TGCAGTGCTGTTAGCGGGAGTGCCGTCTACGAGCAGTACTTC
15 . TRBJ2-7 TRBV27 . CASSFTGRSSYEQYF TGTGCCAGCAGTTTTACGGGACGGAGCTCCTACGAGCAGTACTTC
13 . TRBJ2-5 TRBV5-1 once CASSDGTEETQYF TGCGCCAGCAGCGACGGGACTGAAGAGACCCAGTACTTC
15 . TRBJ1-6 TRBV5-4 . CASSFRGLPNSPLHF TGTGCCAGCAGCTTTCGGGGACTGCCTAATTCACCCCTCCACTTT
13 . TRBJ2-7 TRBV6-1 many CASSPQATNEQYF TGTGCCAGCAGTCCACAGGCGACTAACGAGCAGTACTTC
15 . TRBJ2-5 TRBV7-2 many CASSRRGTSEETQYF TGTGCCAGCAGCCGCCGGGGGACTTCAGAGGAGACCCAGTACTTC
13 . TRBJ2-7 TRBV10-2 many CASSESSGGEQYF TGCGCCAGCAGTGAGTCGTCAGGAGGCGAGCAGTACTTC
13 . TRBJ1-5 TRBV19 few CASRKGNGQPQHF TGTGCCAGTAGAAAGGGGAACGGACAGCCCCAGCATTTT
15 TRBD1 TRBJ1-5 TRBV2 many CASRRDSNSNQPQHF TGTGCCAGCAGAAGGGACAGTAATAGCAATCAGCCCCAGCATTTT
18 . TRBJ2-7 TRBV12-3/TRBV12-4 many CASSLGLGGRSGIYEQYF TGTGCCAGCAGTTTGGGTTTAGGGGGTAGGTCCGGAATTTACGAGCAGTACTTC
13 TRBD1 TRBJ1-2 TRBV20-1 . CSAQGTGDGGYTF TGCAGTGCTCAAGGGACAGGGGATGGAGGCTACACCTTC
14 . TRBJ1-2 TRBV28 many CASSRTGRGYGYTF TGTGCCAGCAGCCGCACAGGGAGGGGCTATGGCTACACCTTC
14 . TRBJ2-5 TRBV5-1 few CASSLFPGEETQYF TGCGCCAGCAGCTTGTTTCCGGGGGAGGAAACCCAGTACTTC
14 . TRBJ2-7 TRBV29-1 few CSVGPSGYSYEQYF TGCAGCGTTGGCCCCAGCGGGTACTCCTACGAGCAGTACTTC
12 . TRBJ1-5 TRBV7-2 many CASSFYNQPQHF TGTGCCAGCAGCTTCTACAATCAGCCCCAGCATTTT
15 TRBD2 TRBJ2-7 TRBV20-1 few CSAIGTSRLTYEQYF TGCAGTGCCATTGGGACTAGCAGACTAACCTACGAGCAGTACTTC
12 . TRBJ1-5 TRBV28 many CASSRPVKPQHF TGTGCCAGCAGCCGACCCGTGAAGCCCCAGCATTTT
17 . TRBJ2-6 TRBV2 few CASSEEGVSSGANVLTF TGTGCCAGCAGTGAAGAGGGGGTAAGCTCTGGGGCCAACGTCCTGACTTTC
16 . TRBJ1-1 TRBV6-1 many CASSQIRDPQNTEAFF TGTGCCAGCAGTCAAATTCGGGACCCCCAGAACACTGAAGCTTTCTTT